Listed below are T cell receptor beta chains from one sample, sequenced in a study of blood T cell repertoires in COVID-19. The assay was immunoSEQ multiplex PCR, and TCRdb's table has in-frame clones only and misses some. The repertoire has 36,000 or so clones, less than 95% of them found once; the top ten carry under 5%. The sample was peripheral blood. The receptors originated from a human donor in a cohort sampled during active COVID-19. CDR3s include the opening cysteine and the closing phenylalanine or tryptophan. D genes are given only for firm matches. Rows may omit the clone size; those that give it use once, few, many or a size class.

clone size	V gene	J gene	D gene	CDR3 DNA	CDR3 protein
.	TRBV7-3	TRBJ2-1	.	TGTGCCAGCAGCTTATTCGGTAATGAGCAGTTCTTC	CASSLFGNEQFF
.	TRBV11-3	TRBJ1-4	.	TGTGCCAGCAGCGACCAAACAGGGGAAAAACTGTTTTTT	CASSDQTGEKLFF
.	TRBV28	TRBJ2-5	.	TGTGCCAGCAGTCCCCCGACAGTCCAAGAGACCCAGTACTTC	CASSPPTVQETQYF
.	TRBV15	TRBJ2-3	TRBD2	TGTGCCACCAGGGACGGGCTAGCGGGACACACAGATACGCAGTATTTT	CATRDGLAGHTDTQYF
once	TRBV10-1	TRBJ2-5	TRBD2	TGCGCCAGCAGTGATACTAAAGGACTAGCGGCAGAGACCCAGTACTTC	CASSDTKGLAAETQYF
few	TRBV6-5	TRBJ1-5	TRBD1	TGTGCCAGCAGGCCGACAGGGGGCAATCAGCCCCAGCATTTT	CASRPTGGNQPQHF
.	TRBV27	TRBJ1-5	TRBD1	TGTGCCAGCAGCAAACAGGGGTTCAATCAGCCCCAGCATTTT	CASSKQGFNQPQHF
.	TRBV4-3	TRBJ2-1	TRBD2	TGCGCCAGCAGCCAAGGAGAACTAGCGGGAGAAAATGAGCAGTTCTTC	CASSQGELAGENEQFF
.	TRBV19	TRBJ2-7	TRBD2	TGTGCCAGTAGTATTTTACTAGCGGGAGGGAGAGAGCAGTACTTC	CASSILLAGGREQYF
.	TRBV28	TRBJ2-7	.	TGTGCCAGCAGTTTGGTCCAGGCAACTACGGGGGAGCAGTACTTC	CASSLVQATTGEQYF
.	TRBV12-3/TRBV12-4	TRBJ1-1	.	TGTGCCAGCAGCTCCAGGGGTTCCGCTGAAGCTTTCTTT	CASSSRGSAEAFF
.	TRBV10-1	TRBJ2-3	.	TGCGCCAGCAGTGAGGGGGGGTCCCACGGTACGCAGTATTTT	CASSEGGSHGTQYF
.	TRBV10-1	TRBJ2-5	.	TGCGCCAGCAGTGAGACCCGAGGGTTGAGCGAGACCCAGTACTTC	CASSETRGLSETQYF
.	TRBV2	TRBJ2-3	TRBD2	TGTGCCAGCAGCGCTGGACTAGCGGGAGGGGGAGATACGCAGTATTTT	CASSAGLAGGGDTQYF
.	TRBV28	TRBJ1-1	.	TGTGCCACCAAGGGGCCGAACACTGAAGCTTTCTTT	CATKGPNTEAFF
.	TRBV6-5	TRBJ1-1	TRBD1	TGTGCCAGCAGTCCCACAGGGGCGCGGACTGAAGCTTTCTTT	CASSPTGARTEAFF
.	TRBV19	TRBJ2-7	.	TGTGCCAGTAGTATTGCGGTGGGGAGCTCCTACGAGCAGTACTTC	CASSIAVGSSYEQYF
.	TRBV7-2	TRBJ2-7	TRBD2	TGTGCCAGCAGCGCCGGGGACTACTCCCGGGAGCAGTACTTC	CASSAGDYSREQYF
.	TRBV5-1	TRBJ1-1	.	TGCGCCAGCAGCCCTAGGATTTTTGGGGCCTCACCCTCTGAAGCTTTCTTT	CASSPRIFGASPSEAFF
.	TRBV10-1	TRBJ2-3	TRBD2	TGCGCCAGCAGTGAGTCGGGTCTAGCGGGAGTAGATACGCAGTATTTT	CASSESGLAGVDTQYF
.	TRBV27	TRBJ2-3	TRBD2	TGTGCCAGCACGTTAGCGGGAGGGCAAAAAGATACGCAGTATTTT	CASTLAGGQKDTQYF
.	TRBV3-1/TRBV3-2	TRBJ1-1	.	TGTGCCAGCAGCCAAGATTTGAGGAACACTGAAGCTTTCTTT	CASSQDLRNTEAFF
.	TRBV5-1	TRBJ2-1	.	TGCGCCAGCAGCTTGCAGGACTACAATGAGCAGTTCTTC	CASSLQDYNEQFF
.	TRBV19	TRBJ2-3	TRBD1	TGTGCCAGTAGCCTACGGACAGGGGGTAGCACAGATACGCAGTATTTT	CASSLRTGGSTDTQYF
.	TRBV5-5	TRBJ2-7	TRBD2	TGTGCCAGCAGCTTGGGACTAGCGGTCTCCTACGAGCAGTACTTC	CASSLGLAVSYEQYF
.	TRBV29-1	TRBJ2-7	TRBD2	TGCAGCGTTGAAGTCCCACTAGCGGGGGTGACCTACGAGCAGTACTTC	CSVEVPLAGVTYEQYF
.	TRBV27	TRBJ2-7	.	TGTGCCAGCAGTTCCCGGACAGAGACCTACGAGCAGTACTTC	CASSSRTETYEQYF
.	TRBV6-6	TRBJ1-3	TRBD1	TGTGCCAGCAGTCCTCGGACAGGCGGAAACACCATATATTTT	CASSPRTGGNTIYF
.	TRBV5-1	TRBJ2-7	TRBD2	TGCGCCAGCAGTTATACGGGAGGGCCTTCCGAGCAGTACTTC	CASSYTGGPSEQYF
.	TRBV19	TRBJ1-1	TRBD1	TGTGCCAGTAGTACAGAGGGGGCGACCTTCTGGGTCACTGAAGCTTTCTTT	CASSTEGATFWVTEAFF
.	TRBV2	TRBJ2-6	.	TGTGCCAGCAGTCGCAGGGAAACCAACGTCCTGACTTTC	CASSRRETNVLTF
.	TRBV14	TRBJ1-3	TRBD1	TGTGCCAGCAGCCGACAGGGGAGCCCCGACGGAAACACCATATATTTT	CASSRQGSPDGNTIYF
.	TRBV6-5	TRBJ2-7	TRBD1	TGTGCCAGCCAGGGGACAGGGAATTCCTACGAGCAGTACTTC	CASQGTGNSYEQYF
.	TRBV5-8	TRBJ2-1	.	TGTGCCAGCAGCCCAGGACACAGCTCCTACAATGAGCAGTTCTTC	CASSPGHSSYNEQFF
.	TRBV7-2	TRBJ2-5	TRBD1	TGTGCCAGCAGCCTTACCGGGACAGGGCAAGAGACCCAGTACTTC	CASSLTGTGQETQYF
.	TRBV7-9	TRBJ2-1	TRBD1	TGTGCCAGCAGCCCTGGACAGGGCTACTACAATGAGCAGTTCTTC	CASSPGQGYYNEQFF
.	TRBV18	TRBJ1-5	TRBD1	TGTGCCAGCTCACCAACAGGGGAGATTCAGCCCCAGCATTTT	CASSPTGEIQPQHF
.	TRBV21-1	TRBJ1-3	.	TGTGCCAGCAGCAAAGCGCATGGAGGCGGAAACACCATATATTTT	CASSKAHGGGNTIYF
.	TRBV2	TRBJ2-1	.	TGTGCCAGCAGTGAACTGGCCTATGAGCAGTTCTTC	CASSELAYEQFF
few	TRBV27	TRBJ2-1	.	TGTGCCAGCAAGCGAGGCCTTTACAATGAGCAGTTCTTC	CASKRGLYNEQFF
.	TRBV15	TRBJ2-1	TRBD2	TGTGCCACCAGCAGGGCAGGGACTAGCGGGAACAATGAGCAGTTCTTC	CATSRAGTSGNNEQFF
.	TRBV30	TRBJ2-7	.	TGTGCCTGGGTTTCTTTAGACGAGCAGTACTTC	CAWVSLDEQYF
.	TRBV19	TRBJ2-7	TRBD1	TGTGCCAGTAGTGCCCCGGGACAGGGCATAATGTACGAGCAGTACTTC	CASSAPGQGIMYEQYF
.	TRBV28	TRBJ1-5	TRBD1	TGTGCCAGCAGCACATCTCGACAGGGGGCCGGGAATCAGCCCCAGCATTTT	CASSTSRQGAGNQPQHF
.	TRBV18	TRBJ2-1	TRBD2	TGTGCCAGCTCACCTCTCCTGCTAGCGGGAGGCCCCTATGAGCAGTTCTTC	CASSPLLLAGGPYEQFF
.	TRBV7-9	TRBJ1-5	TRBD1	TGTGCCAGCAGATCAGGGGGCGTCGGCAATCAGCCCCAGCATTTT	CASRSGGVGNQPQHF
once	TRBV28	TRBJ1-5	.	TGTGCCAGCAGTTTAATGTCCAGGAAACATCAGCCCCAGCATTTT	CASSLMSRKHQPQHF
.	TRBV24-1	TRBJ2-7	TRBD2	TGTGCCACCAGTGATACAGTAGGCGCGGGAGGTATTTACGAGCAGTACTTC	CATSDTVGAGGIYEQYF
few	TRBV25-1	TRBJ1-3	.	TGTGCCAGCAGTAACAGGGCTGGAAACACCATATATTTT	CASSNRAGNTIYF
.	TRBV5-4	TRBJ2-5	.	TGTGCCAGCAGCCTGGGGGGTAGCGGAAAAACCCAAGAGACCCAGTACTTC	CASSLGGSGKTQETQYF
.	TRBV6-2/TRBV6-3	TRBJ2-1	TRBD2	TGTGCCAGCAGTTACTCGGTAAAGGTAGCGGGATTCCCGCACAATGAGCAGTTCTTC	CASSYSVKVAGFPHNEQFF
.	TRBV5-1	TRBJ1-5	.	TGCGCCAGCAGCTTGGGGGACTATAGCAATCAGCCCCAGCATTTT	CASSLGDYSNQPQHF
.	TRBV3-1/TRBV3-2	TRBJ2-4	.	TGTGCCAGCAGCCAGGGTAGCTTACTAGCCAAAAACATTCAGTACTTC	CASSQGSLLAKNIQYF
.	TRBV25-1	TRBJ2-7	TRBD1	TGTGCCAGCAGTGAAACTATGAGGGGGCGCTACGAGCAGTACTTC	CASSETMRGRYEQYF
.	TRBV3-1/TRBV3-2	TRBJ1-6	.	TGTGCCAGCAGCCCCGACAACTATAATTCACCCCTCCACTTT	CASSPDNYNSPLHF
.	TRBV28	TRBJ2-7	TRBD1	TGTGCCAGCAGTTTATGGGGGACAGGGGCCAGGGAGCAGTACTTC	CASSLWGTGAREQYF
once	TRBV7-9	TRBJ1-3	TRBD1	TGTGCCAGCAGCCTACCAATGACCGGGGACAGGGGGGATGGAAACACCATATATTTT	CASSLPMTGDRGDGNTIYF
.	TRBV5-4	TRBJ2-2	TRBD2	TGTGCCAGCAGGCCTGGGACTAGCGGGAGTTCGGGCACCGGGGAGCTGTTTTTT	CASRPGTSGSSGTGELFF
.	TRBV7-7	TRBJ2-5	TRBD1	TGTGCCAGCAGCCCGGGACAGCACCAAGAGACCCAGTACTTC	CASSPGQHQETQYF
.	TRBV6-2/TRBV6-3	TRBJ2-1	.	TGTGCCAGCAGTTACTCCCAGTACGCGGGACGCTCCTACAATGAGCAGTTCTTC	CASSYSQYAGRSYNEQFF